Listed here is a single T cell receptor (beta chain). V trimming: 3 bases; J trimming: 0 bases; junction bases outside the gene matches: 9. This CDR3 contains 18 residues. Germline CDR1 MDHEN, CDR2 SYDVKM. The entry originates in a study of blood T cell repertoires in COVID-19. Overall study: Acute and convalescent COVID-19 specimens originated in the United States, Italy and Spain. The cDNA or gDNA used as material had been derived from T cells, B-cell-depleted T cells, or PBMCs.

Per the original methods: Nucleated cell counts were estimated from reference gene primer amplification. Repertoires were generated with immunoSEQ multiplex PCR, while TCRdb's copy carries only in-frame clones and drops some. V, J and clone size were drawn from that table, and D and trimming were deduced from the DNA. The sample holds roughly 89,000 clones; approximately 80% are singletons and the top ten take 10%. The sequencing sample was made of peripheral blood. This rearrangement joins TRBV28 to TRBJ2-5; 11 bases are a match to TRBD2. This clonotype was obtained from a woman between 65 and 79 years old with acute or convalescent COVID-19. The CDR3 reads CASSFPSGGTLYQETQYF. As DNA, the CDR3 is TGTGCCAGCAGTTTCCCTAGCGGGGGGACCTTGTACCAAGAGACCCAGTACTTC. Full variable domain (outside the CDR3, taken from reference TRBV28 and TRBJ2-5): DVKVTQSSRYLVKRTGEKVFLECVQDMDHENMFWYRQDPGLGLRLIYFSYDVKMKEKGDIPEGYSVSREKKERFSLILESASTNQTSMYLCASSFPSGGTLYQETQYFGPGTRLLVL.